The sample holds many counts of the clone carrying this T cell receptor (beta chain). The antigen is undetermined. This sample was taken from a study of identical twins. Study-wide points: Conclusions came from cross-sectional statistical analysis, not from following the same donors.

Germline assignment: CDR1 DFQATT and CDR2 SNEGSKA (reference sequence). The CDR3 is made up of 16 amino acids. V dropped 3 bases and J dropped 1; count of bases not matched to a gene: 12. Healthy Caucasians were all of the donors. A universal primer binding site was introduced by template switching. The final cDNA contained unique molecular identifiers. TCRdb passed the 5' RACE reads through MiXCR, listing each CDR3 protein once. The data hold 640,000 or so distinct CDR3 sequences, with over 5% observed a single time. The sequence was collected from a man younger than 35 in good health. Input material: naive T cells sorted from blood. The chain joins TRBV20-1 to TRBJ2-7; the match to TRBD1 covers 7 bases. The CDR3 bases are TGCAGTGCTAGCCCCCCTCGACAGGGCCCGTCCTACGAGCAGTACTTC. Translating it yields CSASPPRQGPSYEQYF.